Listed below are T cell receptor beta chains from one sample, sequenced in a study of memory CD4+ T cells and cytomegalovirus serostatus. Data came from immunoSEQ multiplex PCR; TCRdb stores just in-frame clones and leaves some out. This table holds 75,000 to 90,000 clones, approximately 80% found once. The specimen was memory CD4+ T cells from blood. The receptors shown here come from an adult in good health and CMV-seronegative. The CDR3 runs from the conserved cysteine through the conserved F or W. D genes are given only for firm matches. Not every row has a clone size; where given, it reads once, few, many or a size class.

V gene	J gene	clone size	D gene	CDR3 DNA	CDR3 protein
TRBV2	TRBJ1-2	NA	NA	TGTGCCAGCAGTGAAAATCCTAGGGCCGGCTACACCTTC	CASSENPRAGYTF
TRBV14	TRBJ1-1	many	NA	TGTGCCAGCAGTCGGGGACAATTGAGAAACACTGAAGCTTTCTTT	CASSRGQLRNTEAFF
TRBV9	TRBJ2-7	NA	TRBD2	TGTGCCAGCAGCGTATCAGGCGGGGGTGCCGACGAGCAGTACTTC	CASSVSGGGADEQYF
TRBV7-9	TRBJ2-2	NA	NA	TGTGCCAGCAGCCCCCAAGAGTTGGAGGGGGAGCTGTTTTTT	CASSPQELEGELFF
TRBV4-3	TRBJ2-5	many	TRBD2	TGCGCCAGCAGCCTCGGCGGGGGGGGCCAAGAGACCCAGTACTTC	CASSLGGGGQETQYF
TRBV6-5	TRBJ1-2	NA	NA	TGTGCCAGCAGTTACGCTGAGGGGGGCTATGGCTACACCTTC	CASSYAEGGYGYTF
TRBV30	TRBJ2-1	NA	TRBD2	TGTGCCTGGAGACATAGCGGGGGGGTGTCGTTCTTC	CAWRHSGGVSFF
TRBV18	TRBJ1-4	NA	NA	TGTGCCAGCTCACCACGGTCTCAAGAAAAACTGTTTTTT	CASSPRSQEKLFF
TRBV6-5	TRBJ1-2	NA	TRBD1	TGTGCCAGCAGTTGGGACAGGGATTATGGCTACACCTTC	CASSWDRDYGYTF
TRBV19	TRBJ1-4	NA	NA	TGTGCCAGTAGTACCACAGGGCTTAATGAAAAACTGTTTTTT	CASSTTGLNEKLFF
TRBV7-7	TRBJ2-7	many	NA	TGTGCTAGCAGCCTCTCGTATACCTCCTACGAGCAGTACTTC	CASSLSYTSYEQYF
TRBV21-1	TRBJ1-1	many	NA	TGTGCCAGCAGCAAATTGAGAACAGTTCAATTCAAAGCTTTCTTT	CASSKLRTVQFKAFF
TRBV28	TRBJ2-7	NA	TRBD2	TGTGCCAGCAGTAACCCGGGGGGACTAGCGGGGGTCGAGCAGTACTTC	CASSNPGGLAGVEQYF
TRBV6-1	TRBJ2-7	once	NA	TGTGCCAGCAGTGAAAGGAACCGGGAGCAGTACTTC	CASSERNREQYF